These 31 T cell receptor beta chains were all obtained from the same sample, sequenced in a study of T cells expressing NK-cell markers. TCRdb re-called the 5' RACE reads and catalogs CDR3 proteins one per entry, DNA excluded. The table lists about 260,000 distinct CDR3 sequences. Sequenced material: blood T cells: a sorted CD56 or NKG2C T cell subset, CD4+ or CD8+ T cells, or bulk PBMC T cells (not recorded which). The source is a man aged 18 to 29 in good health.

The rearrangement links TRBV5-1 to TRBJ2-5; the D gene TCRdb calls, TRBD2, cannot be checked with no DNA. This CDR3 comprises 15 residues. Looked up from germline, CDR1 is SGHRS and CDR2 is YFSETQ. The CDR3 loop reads CASRVAGEPEETQYF.

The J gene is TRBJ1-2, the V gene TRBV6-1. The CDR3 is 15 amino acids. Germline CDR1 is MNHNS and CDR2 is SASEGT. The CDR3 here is CASRQTSGLEYGYTF.

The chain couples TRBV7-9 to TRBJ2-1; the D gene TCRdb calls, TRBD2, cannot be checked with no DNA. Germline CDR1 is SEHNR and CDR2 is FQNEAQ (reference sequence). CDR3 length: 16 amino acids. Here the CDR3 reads CASSLRSSGRGNEQFF.

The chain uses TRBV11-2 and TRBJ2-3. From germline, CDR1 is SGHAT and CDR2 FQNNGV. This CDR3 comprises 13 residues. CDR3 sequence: CASRVASTDTQYF.

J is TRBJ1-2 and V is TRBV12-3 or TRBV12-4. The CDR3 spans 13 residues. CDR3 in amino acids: CASVERGASGYTF.

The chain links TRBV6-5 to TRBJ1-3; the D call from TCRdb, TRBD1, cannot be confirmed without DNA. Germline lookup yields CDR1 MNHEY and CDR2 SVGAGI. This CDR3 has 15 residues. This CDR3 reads CASSSGQVFGNTIYF.

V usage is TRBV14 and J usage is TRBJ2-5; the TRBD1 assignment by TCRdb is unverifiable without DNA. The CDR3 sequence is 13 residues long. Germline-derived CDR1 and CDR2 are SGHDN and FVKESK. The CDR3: CASSHIPVETQYF.

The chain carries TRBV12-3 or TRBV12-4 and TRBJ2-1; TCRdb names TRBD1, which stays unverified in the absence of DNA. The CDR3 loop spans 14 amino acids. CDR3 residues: CASLGDRVYNEQFF.

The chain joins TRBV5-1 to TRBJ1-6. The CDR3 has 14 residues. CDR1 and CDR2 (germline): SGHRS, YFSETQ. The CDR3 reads CASSLEPENSPLHF.

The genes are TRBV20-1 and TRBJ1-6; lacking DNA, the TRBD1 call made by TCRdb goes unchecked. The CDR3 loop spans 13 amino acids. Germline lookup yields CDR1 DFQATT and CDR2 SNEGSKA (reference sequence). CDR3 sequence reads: CARDRGYNSPLHF.

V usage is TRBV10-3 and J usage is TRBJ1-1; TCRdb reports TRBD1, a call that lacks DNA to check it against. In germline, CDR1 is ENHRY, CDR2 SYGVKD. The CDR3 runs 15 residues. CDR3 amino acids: CAISESGTGNTEAFF.

The CDR3 is CSVASGPRPDTQYF. V gene TRBV29-1 combines with J gene TRBJ2-3; the TCRdb call, TRBD1, lacks DNA for checking. Germline values: CDR1 SQVTM, CDR2 ANQGSEA. The CDR3 is made up of 14 amino acids.

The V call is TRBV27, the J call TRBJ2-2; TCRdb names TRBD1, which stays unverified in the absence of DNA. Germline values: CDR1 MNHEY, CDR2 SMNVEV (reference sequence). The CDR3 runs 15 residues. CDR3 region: CASSLGRGRSGELFF.

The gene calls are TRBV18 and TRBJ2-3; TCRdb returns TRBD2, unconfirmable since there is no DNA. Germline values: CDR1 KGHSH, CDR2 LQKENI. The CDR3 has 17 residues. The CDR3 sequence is CASAPRPGGSLSDTQYF. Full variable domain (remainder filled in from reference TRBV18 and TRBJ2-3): NAGVMQNPRHLVRRRGQEARLRCSPMKGHSHVYWYRQLPEEGLKFMVYLQKENIIDESGMPKERFSAEFPKEGPSILRIQQVVRGDSAAYFCASAPRPGGSLSDTQYFGPGTRLTVL.

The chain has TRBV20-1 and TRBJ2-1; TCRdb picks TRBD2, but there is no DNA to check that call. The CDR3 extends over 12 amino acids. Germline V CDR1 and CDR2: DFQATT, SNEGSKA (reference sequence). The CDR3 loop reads CSGAAGAGEQFF.

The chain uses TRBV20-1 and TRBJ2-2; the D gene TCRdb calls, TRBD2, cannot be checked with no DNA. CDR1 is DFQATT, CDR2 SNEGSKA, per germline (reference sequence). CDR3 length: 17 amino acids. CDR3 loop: CSARGSSGLGNTGELFF.

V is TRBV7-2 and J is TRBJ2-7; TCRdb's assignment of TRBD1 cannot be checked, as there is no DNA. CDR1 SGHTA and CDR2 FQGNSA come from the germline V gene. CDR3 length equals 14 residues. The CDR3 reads CASSQPDSVYEQYF. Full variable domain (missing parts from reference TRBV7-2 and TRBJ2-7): GAGVSQSPSNKVTEKGKDVELRCDPISGHTALYWYRQSLGQGLEFLIYFQGNSAPDKSGLPSDRFSAERTGGSVSTLTIQRTQQEDSAVYLCASSQPDSVYEQYFGPGTRLTVT.

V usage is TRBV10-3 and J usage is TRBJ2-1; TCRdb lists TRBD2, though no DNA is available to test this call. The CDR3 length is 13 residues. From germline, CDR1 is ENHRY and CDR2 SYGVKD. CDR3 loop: CAISEPGTYEQFF.

This CDR3 is CASSSWGAEAFF. V gene TRBV12-3 or TRBV12-4 combines with J gene TRBJ1-1; TCRdb reports TRBD1, a call that lacks DNA to check it against. This CDR3 is built from 12 residues.

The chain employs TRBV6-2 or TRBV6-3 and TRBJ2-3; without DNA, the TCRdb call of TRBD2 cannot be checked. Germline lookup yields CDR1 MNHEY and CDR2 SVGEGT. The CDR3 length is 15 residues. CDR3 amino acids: CASSSALAKADTQYF.

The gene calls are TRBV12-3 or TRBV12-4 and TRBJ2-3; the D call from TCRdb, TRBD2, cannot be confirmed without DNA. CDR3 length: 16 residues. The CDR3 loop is CASSLEAIASTDTQYF.

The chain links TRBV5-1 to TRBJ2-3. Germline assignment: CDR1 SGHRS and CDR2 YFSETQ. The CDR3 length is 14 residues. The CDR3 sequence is CASSLSSNPDTQYF.

CDR3 residues: CSAGEQGLGPQYF. The rearrangement links TRBV20-1 to TRBJ2-5; the TRBD1 assignment by TCRdb is unverifiable without DNA. Germline loops: CDR1 DFQATT, CDR2 SNEGSKA (reference sequence). This CDR3 comprises 13 residues.

Here the CDR3 reads CASSLGREQTKTQYF. The V and J genes are TRBV7-2 and TRBJ2-5; the D call from TCRdb, TRBD1, cannot be confirmed without DNA. Germline V gives CDR1 SGHTA, CDR2 FQGNSA. This CDR3 region has 15 residues.

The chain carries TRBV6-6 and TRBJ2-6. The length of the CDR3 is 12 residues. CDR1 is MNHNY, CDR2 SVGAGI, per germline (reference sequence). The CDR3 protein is CASRPGANVLTF.

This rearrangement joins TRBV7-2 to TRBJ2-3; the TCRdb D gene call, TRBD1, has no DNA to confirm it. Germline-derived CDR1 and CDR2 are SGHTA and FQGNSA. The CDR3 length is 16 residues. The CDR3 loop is CASSFLGGASTDTQYF.

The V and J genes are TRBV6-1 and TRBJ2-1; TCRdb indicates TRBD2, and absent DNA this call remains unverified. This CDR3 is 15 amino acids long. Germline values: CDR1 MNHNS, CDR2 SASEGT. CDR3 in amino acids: CASRRTSGYYNEQFF.

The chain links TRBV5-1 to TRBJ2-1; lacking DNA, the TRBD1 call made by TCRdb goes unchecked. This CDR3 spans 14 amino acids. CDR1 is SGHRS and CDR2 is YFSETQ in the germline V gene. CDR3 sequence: CASSPGQGNNEQFF. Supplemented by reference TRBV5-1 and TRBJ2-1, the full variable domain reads KAGVTQTPRYLIKTRGQQVTLSCSPISGHRSVSWYQQTPGQGLQFLFEYFSETQRNKGNFPGRFSGRQFSNSRSEMNVSTLELGDSALYLCASSPGQGNNEQFFGPGTRLTVL.

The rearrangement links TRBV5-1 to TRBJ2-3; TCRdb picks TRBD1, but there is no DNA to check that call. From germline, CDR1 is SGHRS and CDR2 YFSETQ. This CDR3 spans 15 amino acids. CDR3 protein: CASSLGQGGTDTQYF.

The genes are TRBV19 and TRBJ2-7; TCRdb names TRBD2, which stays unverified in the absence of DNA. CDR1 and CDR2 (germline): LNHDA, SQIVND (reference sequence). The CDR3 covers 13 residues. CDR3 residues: CASSIEGTYEQYF.

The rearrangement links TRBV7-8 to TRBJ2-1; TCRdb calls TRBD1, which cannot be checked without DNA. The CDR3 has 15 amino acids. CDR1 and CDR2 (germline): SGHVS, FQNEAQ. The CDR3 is CASRRGQGAHNEQFF. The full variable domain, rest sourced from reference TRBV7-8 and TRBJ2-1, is GAGVSQSPRYKVAKRGQDVALRCDPISGHVSLFWYQQALGQGPEFLTYFQNEAQLDKSGLPSDRFFAERPEGSVSTLKIQRTQQEDSAVYLCASRRGQGAHNEQFFGPGTRLTVL.